The 12 T cell receptor beta chains presented below share a single source sample, sequenced in a study of CD8 T cells in ankylosing spondylitis. General study results and limits: There was a TCR beta motif, made of fewer than 10 highly homologous variants, that appeared characteristic of ankylosing spondylitis blood.

Their antigens are not known. TCRdb re-called the 5' RACE reads through MiXCR, storing one row per CDR3 protein. The sample records fewer than 400,000 distinct CDR3 sequences, approximately 20% being singletons. The specimen sequenced was blood, either unsorted or a sorted T cell fraction (not recorded which). These receptors all come from a male donor with ankylosing spondylitis.

This clonotype showed up just a few times. The J gene is TRBJ1-1, the V gene TRBV12-3 or TRBV12-4; D unresolved. The CDR3 has 14 residues. Trimming took 3 bases from V and 0 from J, leaving 8 bases between them. CDR3 nucleotides: TGTGCCAGCAGTTTGTTCAACGTGAACACTGAAGCTTTCTTT. Translating gives CASSLFNVNTEAFF.

This clonotype has a handful of counts. CDR3 protein: CASSESGGSWYDTQYF. The CDR3 DNA is TGTGCCAGCAGTGAATCCGGCGGGAGCTGGTACGATACGCAGTATTTT. The V gene is TRBV25-1, the J gene TRBJ2-3, with 7 bases fitting TRBD2. V lost 1 base and J lost 6; bases outside the gene matches: 10. CDR3 length equals 16 residues. CDR1 MGHDK and CDR2 SYGVNS come from the germline V gene.

This clonotype was observed a handful of times. The V gene is TRBV25-1, the J gene TRBJ1-2; no definite D call. CDR1 MGHDK and CDR2 SYGVNS come from the germline V gene. Trimming took 3 bases from V and 8 from J, leaving 16 bases between them. The CDR3 runs to 14 residues. This CDR3 is CASSDSASRLGYTF. CDR3 in DNA: TGTGCCAGCAGTGATTCGGCTTCACGGCTGGGCTACACCTTC.

The rearrangement uses TRBV25-1 and TRBJ2-3, with a possible D match to TRBD1 (6 bases). Trimming took off 2 bases at V and 8 bases at J, with 11 bases between the two ends. This CDR3 region has 13 residues. The germline V gene encodes CDR1 MGHDK and CDR2 SYGVNS. The CDR3 nucleotides are TGTGCCAGCAGTGAAGAGGGGGTCGGTACGCAGTATTTT. Its translation: CASSEEGVGTQYF.

The J gene is TRBJ2-5, the V gene TRBV20-1, with a weak D call TRBD2 (6 bases). CDR3 length equals 16 residues. The ends were cut back, 3 bases at V and 4 bases at J, with 21 bases in the middle. CDR1 is DFQATT, CDR2 SNEGSKA, per germline (reference sequence). Here the CDR3 DNA reads TGCAGTGCTAGGGACCCCTTTCCGGGAGTTGGAGAGACCCAGTACTTC. Its protein is CSARDPFPGVGETQYF.

This clonotype appeared once. The V and J genes are TRBV5-1 and TRBJ2-1; D might be TRBD2 (6 bases). Germline V gives CDR1 SGHRS, CDR2 YFSETQ. The CDR3 has 15 amino acids. Trimming left V 0 bases short and J 9 bases short, with 16 bases between. CDR3 region: CASSLGLRDSAEQFF. The CDR3 DNA reads TGCGCCAGCAGCTTGGGACTGCGGGATTCGGCTGAGCAGTTCTTC.

About this clonotype itself: The junction differs from germline at one of its ends, possibly a read error. The V call is TRBV6-1, the J call TRBJ2-5; D could derive from TRBD1 or TRBD2 (6 bases each). The CDR3 runs 15 residues. CDR1 is MNHNS, CDR2 SASEGT, per germline. The CDR3 here is CASTHARGPGETQNF. In DNA form, the CDR3 reads TGTGCCAGCACCCATGCTCGGGGGCCCGGAGAGACCCAGAACTTC.

The chain couples TRBV7-3 to TRBJ2-1; 10 nucleotides match TRBD2. Germline V lookup: CDR1 SGHTA, CDR2 FQGTGA. The CDR3 totals 15 residues. V lost 0 bases, J lost 6 bases, and 2 bases stayed unmatched. The CDR3 DNA sequence: TGTGCCAGCAGCTTAACTAGCGGGAGGTTCAATGAGCAGTTCTTC. Translated: CASSLTSGRFNEQFF.

This clonotype was detected only a few times. The chain recombines TRBV29-1 with TRBJ2-1; 14 bases line up with TRBD2. Trimming took 0 bases from V and 6 from J; bases not matched to a gene: 7. In germline, CDR1 is SQVTM, CDR2 ANQGSEA. This CDR3 is built from 17 residues. Here the CDR3 reads CSVEDRGTSGSSNEQFF. DNA of the CDR3: TGCAGCGTTGAAGATCGGGGGACTAGCGGGAGTAGCAATGAGCAGTTCTTC.

The genes are TRBV20-1 and TRBJ2-1, with 9 bases lining up with TRBD2. This CDR3 comprises 15 residues. The V and J ends lost 5 bases and 7 bases, in that order; junction bases with no gene match: 12. Per the germline V gene, CDR1 is DFQATT and CDR2 is SNEGSKA (reference sequence). CDR3 amino acids: CSAPDAAGGVNEQFF. The DNA of the CDR3 is TGCAGTGCTCCAGACGCAGCGGGAGGTGTTAATGAGCAGTTCTTC.

This clonotype was counted only a few times. V is TRBV5-1 and J is TRBJ2-1; no clear D gene. CDR1 and CDR2 from the germline V gene are SGHRS and YFSETQ. V was trimmed by 3 bases and J by 1 base, leaving 14 bases between them. This CDR3 region has 16 residues. The CDR3 DNA reads TGCGCCAGCAGCTCGCCGGCCACCTCTTCCTACAATGAGCAGTTCTTC. Amino acids: CASSSPATSSYNEQFF.

This clonotype has just a few counts. The rearrangement links TRBV12-3 or TRBV12-4 to TRBJ1-4, with 8 bases identical to TRBD1. The CDR3 totals 14 residues. V trimming: 5 bases; J trimming: 4 bases; junction bases outside the gene matches: 3. In DNA form, the CDR3 reads TGTGCCAGCAGTGCTACAGGGGGTAATGAAAAACTGTTTTTT. Residues: CASSATGGNEKLFF.